In this sample, the clone carrying this T cell receptor (beta chain) turned up a few times. Its antigen is unidentified. This sample is drawn from a study of CD8 T cells in ankylosing spondylitis. Findings of the study overall: A subset of motif variants has previously been described in the synovial fluid and blood of reactive arthritis. Reported data indicate significant enrichment of disease-linked clones within matched ankylosing spondylitis synovial fluid. What appeared characteristic of ankylosing spondylitis blood was a TCR beta motif of eight or nine highly homologous variants. The disease-linked clones had a CD8+ phenotype and low blood frequencies.

For TCR beta, libraries came from quantitative 5'-RACE with molecular barcodes. Each CDR3 protein gets one entry after TCRdb re-called the 5' RACE reads with MiXCR. The table has over 600,000 distinct CDR3 sequences, around 20% seen once. J gave up 9 bases and V 4 bases, and 8 bases lay outside the gene matches. The CDR3 loop spans 13 amino acids. Germline values: CDR1 SGHDN, CDR2 FVKESK. This clonotype originated in a male donor with ankylosing spondylitis. Sequenced material: blood, either unsorted or a sorted T cell fraction (not recorded which). The chain couples TRBV14 to TRBJ1-1; 7 nucleotides agree with TRBD1. The CDR3 region has the DNA TGTGCCAGCAGCCGATCCGGGACAGTAAAAGCTTTCTTT. Translated: CASSRSGTVKAFF.